This T cell receptor (beta chain) was captured by sequencing in a study of T cells in Graves' hyperthyroidism and ophthalmopathy. Study at large: Peripheral blood was taken when the disease was first diagnosed, before any treatment began. Study-wide findings and caveats: It was a median approximately 6 months before onset that the model predicted ophthalmopathy.

Of note for this clonotype: What it binds is unknown.

Germline V CDR1 and CDR2: LGHDT, YNNKEL (reference sequence). The CDR3 totals 19 residues. V was clipped by 4 bases and J by 0 bases; unmatched bases: 9. Diagnoses were established using clinical symptoms, serum thyroxine and TRAb, thyroid ultrasound and orbital computed tomography. TCR beta CDR3 sequences were amplified from RNA transcripts. In the first-round RT-PCR of the TCR CDR3, the HTBI primer set was used. TCRdb re-derived calls from the multiplex PCR reads in MiXCR, one entry per CDR3 protein. The data hold under 350,000 distinct CDR3 sequences, with about 18% observed a single time. The rearrangement uses TRBV3-1 and TRBJ1-6; TRBD1 matches 10 bases. Source material: blood. The receptor comes from a woman aged 50 to 60 with Graves' hyperthyroidism. As DNA, the CDR3 is TGTGCCAGCAGCCCGGGACAGGGGCTTCAGAGCTCCTATAATTCACCCCTCCACTTT. Amino acids: CASSPGQGLQSSYNSPLHF.